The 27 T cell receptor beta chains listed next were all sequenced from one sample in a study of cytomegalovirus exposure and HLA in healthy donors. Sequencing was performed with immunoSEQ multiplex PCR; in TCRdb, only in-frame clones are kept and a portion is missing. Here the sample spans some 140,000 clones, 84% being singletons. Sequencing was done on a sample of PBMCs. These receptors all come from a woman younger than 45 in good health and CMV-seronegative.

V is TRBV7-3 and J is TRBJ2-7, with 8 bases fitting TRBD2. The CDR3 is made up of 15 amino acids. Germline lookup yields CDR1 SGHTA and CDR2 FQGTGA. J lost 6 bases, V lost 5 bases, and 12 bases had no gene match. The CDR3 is CASSPSGGGPGEQYF. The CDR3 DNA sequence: TGTGCCAGCAGCCCCTCGGGCGGGGGGCCGGGCGAGCAGTACTTC.

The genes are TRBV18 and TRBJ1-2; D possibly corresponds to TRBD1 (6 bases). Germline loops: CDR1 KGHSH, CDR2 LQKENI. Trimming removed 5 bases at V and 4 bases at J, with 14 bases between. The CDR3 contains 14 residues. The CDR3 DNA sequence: TGTGCCAGCTCAAAATCGGACAGAAGCTATGGCTACACCTTC. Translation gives CASSKSDRSYGYTF. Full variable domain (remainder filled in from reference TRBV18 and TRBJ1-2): NAGVMQNPRHLVRRRGQEARLRCSPMKGHSHVYWYRQLPEEGLKFMVYLQKENIIDESGMPKERFSAEFPKEGPSILRIQQVVRGDSAAYFCASSKSDRSYGYTFGSGTRLTVV.

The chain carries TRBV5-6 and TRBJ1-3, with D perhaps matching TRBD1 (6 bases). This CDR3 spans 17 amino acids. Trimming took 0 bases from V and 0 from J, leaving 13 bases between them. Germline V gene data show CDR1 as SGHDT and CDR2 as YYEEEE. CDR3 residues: CASSLEYRVASGNTIYF. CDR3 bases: TGTGCCAGCAGCTTGGAGTACAGGGTAGCCTCTGGAAACACCATATATTTT.

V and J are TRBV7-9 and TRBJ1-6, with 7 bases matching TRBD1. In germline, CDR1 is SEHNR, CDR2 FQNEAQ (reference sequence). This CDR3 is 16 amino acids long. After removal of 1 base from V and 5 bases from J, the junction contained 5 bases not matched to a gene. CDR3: CASSLVGRGNNSPLHF. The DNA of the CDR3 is TGTGCCAGCAGCTTAGTCGGCAGGGGGAATAATTCACCCCTCCACTTT.

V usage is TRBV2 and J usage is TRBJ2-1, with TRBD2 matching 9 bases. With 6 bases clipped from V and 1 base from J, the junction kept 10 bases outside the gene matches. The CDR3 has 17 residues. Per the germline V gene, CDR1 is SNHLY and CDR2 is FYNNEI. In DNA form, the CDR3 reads TGTGCCAGCAGGGGGGGGCTAGCGGGGACATCCTACAATGAGCAGTTCTTC. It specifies CASRGGLAGTSYNEQFF. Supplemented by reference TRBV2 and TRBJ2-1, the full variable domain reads EPEVTQTPSHQVTQMGQEVILRCVPISNHLYFYWYRQILGQKVEFLVSFYNNEISEKSEIFDDQFSVERPDGSNFTLKIRSTKLEDSAMYFCASRGGLAGTSYNEQFFGPGTRLTVL.

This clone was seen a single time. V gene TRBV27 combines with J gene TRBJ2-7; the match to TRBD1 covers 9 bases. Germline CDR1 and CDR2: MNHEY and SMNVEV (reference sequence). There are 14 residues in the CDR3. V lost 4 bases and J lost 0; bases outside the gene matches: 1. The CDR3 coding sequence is TGTGCCAGCAGTTGGGACAGGGCCTCCTACGAGCAGTACTTC. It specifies CASSWDRASYEQYF.

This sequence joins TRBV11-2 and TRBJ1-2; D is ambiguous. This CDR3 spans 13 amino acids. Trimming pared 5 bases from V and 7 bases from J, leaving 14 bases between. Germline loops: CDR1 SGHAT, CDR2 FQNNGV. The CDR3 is CASSPTSAGGYTF. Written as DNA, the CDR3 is TGTGCCAGCAGCCCAACGTCAGCGGGTGGCTACACCTTC. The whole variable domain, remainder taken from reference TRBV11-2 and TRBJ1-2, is EAGVAQSPRYKIIEKRQSVAFWCNPISGHATLYWYQQILGQGPKLLIQFQNNGVVDDSQLPKDRFSAERLKGVDSTLKIQPAKLEDSAVYLCASSPTSAGGYTFGSGTRLTVV.

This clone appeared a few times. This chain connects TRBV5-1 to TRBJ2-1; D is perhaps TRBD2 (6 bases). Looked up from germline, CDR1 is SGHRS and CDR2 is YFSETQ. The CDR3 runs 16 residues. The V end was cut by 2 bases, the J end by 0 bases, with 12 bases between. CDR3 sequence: CASSFTGTASYNEQFF. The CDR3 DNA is TGCGCCAGCAGCTTCACCGGGACTGCCTCCTACAATGAGCAGTTCTTC.

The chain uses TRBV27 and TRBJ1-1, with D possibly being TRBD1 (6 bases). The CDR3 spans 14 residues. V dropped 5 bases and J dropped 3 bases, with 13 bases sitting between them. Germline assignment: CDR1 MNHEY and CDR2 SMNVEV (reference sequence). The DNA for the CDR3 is TGTGCCAGCAGTCTAATAGGGGGTCACACTGAAGCTTTCTTT. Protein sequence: CASSLIGGHTEAFF.

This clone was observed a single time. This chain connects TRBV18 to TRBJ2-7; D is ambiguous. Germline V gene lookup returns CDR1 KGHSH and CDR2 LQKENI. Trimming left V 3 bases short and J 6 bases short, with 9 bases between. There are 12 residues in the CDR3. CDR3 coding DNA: TGTGCCAGCTCACCCCTAGGCGTCGAGCAGTACTTC. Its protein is CASSPLGVEQYF.

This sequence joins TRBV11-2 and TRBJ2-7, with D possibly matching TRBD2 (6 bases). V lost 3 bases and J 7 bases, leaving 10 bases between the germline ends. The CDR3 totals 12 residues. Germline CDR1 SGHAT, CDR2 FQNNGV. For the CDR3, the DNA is TGTGCCAGCAGCTTGGGGGGTCTTGAGCAGTACTTC. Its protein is CASSLGGLEQYF.

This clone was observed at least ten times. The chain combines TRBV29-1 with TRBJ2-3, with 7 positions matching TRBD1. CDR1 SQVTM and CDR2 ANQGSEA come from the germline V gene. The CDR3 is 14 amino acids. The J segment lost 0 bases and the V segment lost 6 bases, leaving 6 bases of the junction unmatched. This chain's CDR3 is CSVGTARSTDTQYF. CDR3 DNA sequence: TGCAGCGTGGGGACAGCCCGTAGCACAGATACGCAGTATTTT.

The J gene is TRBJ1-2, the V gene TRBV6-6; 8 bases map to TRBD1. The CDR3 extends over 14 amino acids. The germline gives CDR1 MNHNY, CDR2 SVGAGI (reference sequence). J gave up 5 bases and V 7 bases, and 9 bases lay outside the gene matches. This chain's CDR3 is CASTRAGGTYGYTF. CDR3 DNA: TGTGCCAGCACCCGGGCAGGGGGCACATATGGCTACACCTTC.

The DNA of the CDR3 is TGTGCCAGCAGTACAGGGAGCTCCTACGAGCAGTACTTC. It yields the protein CASSTGSSYEQYF. The rearrangement links TRBV2 to TRBJ2-7; weak D call: TRBD1 (6 bases). CDR3 length: 13 amino acids. Between the trimmed V and J ends, which lost 5 bases and 0 bases, there was a span of 8 bases. CDR1 is SNHLY and CDR2 is FYNNEI in the germline V gene.

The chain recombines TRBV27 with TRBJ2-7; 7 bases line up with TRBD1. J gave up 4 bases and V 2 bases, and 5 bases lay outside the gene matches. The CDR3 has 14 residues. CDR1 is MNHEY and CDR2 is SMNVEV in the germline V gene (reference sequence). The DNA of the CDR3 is TGTGCCAGCAGTTTAAAGGGCAGGGGGTACGAGCAGTACTTC. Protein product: CASSLKGRGYEQYF.

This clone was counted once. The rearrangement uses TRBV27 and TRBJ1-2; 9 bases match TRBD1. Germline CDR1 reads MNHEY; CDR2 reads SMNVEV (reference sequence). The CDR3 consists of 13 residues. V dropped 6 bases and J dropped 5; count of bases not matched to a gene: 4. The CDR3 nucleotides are TGTGCCAGCAGGCCGGGACAGGGATATGGCTACACCTTC. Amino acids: CASRPGQGYGYTF.

DNA for the CDR3: TGTGCCAGCAGCTCAGGGGGGCGTGGGGGGACGGGGAACTATGGCTACACCTTC. Translating gives CASSSGGRGGTGNYGYTF. This chain connects TRBV9 to TRBJ1-2; 7 bases are a match to TRBD1. The CDR3 spans 18 residues. V dropped 4 bases and J dropped 2; count of bases not matched to a gene: 17. Looked up from germline, CDR1 is SGDLS and CDR2 is YYNGEE.

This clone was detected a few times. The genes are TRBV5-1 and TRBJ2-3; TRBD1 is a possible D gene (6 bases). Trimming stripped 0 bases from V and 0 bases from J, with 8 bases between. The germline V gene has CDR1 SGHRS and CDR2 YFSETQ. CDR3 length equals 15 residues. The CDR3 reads CASSLDGTSTDTQYF. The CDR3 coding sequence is TGCGCCAGCAGCTTGGATGGGACAAGCACAGATACGCAGTATTTT.

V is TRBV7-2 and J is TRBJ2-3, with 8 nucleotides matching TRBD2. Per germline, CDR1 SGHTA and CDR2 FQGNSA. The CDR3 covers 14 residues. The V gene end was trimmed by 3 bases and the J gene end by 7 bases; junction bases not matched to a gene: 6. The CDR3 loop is CASSFSGAANTQYF. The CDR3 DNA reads TGTGCCAGCAGCTTTAGCGGGGCGGCGAATACGCAGTATTTT.

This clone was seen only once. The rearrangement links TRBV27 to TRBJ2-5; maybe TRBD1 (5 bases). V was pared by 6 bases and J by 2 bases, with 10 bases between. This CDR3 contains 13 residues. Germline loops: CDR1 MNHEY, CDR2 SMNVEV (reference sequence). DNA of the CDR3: TGTGCCAGCAGCCCGACAGAGCAAGAGACCCAGTACTTC. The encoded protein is CASSPTEQETQYF.

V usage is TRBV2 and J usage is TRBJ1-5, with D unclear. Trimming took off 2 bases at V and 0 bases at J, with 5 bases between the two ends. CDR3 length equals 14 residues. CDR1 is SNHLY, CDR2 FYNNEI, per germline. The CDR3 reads CASSEMSSNQPQHF. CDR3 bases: TGTGCCAGCAGTGAAATGAGTAGCAATCAGCCCCAGCATTTT.

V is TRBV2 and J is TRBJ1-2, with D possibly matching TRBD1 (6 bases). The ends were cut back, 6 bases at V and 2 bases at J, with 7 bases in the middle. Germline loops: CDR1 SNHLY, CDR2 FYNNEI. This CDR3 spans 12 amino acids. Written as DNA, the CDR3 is TGTGCCAGCAGCGGACAGAACTATGGCTACACCTTC. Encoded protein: CASSGQNYGYTF.

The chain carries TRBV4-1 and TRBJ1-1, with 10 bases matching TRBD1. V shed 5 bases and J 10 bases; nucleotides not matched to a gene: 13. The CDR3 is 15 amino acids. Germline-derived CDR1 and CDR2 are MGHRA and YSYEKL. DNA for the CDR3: TGCGCCAGCAGCGAACCGGGACAGGGGATTACAAGAGCTTTCTTT. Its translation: CASSEPGQGITRAFF.

Here the CDR3 DNA reads TGTGCCAGTAGTATAGAGGAGGGCGATGGCTACACCTTC. As protein: CASSIEEGDGYTF. The V and J genes are TRBV19 and TRBJ1-2; D is unclear. The CDR3 has 13 residues. Trimming took 0 bases from V and 6 from J, leaving 8 bases between them. Germline V lookup: CDR1 LNHDA, CDR2 SQIVND (reference sequence).

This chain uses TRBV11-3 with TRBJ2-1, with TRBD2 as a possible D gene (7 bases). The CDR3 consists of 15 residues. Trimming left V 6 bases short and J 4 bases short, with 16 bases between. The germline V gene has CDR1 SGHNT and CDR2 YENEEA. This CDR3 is CASRGGGRGYNEQFF. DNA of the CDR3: TGTGCCAGCAGAGGGGGGGGTAGAGGGTACAATGAGCAGTTCTTC. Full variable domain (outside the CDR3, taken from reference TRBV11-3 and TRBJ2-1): EAGVVQSPRYKIIEKKQPVAFWCNPISGHNTLYWYLQNLGQGPELLIRYENEEAVDDSQLPKDRFSAERLKGVDSTLKIQPAELGDSAVYLCASRGGGRGYNEQFFGPGTRLTVL.

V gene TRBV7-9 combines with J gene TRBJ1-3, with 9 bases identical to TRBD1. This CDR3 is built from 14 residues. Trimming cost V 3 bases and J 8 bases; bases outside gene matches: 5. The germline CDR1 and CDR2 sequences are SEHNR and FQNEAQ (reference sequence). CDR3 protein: CASSFRDREHTIYF. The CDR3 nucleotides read TGTGCCAGCAGCTTTAGGGACAGGGAACACACCATATATTTT. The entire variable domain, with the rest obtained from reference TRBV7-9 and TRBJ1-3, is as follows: DTGVSQNPRHKITKRGQNVTFRCDPISEHNRLYWYRQTLGQGPEFLTYFQNEAQLEKSRLLSDRFSAERPKGSFSTLEIQRTEQGDSAMYLCASSFRDREHTIYFGEGSWLTVV.

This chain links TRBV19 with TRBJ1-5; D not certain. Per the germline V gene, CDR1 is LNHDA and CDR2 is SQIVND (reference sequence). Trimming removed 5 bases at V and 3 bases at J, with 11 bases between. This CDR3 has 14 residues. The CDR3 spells CASSSGGDNQPQHF. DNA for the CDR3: TGTGCCAGTAGTTCCGGTGGTGACAATCAGCCCCAGCATTTT.